This TCR beta chain comes out of a study of molecular identifiers for immune sequencing clone quantification. As previously described, bulk TCR libraries were made using listed TCR primers. Using its own MiXCR run on the PCR reads, TCRdb lists one record per CDR3 protein. In the table there are approximately 590,000 distinct CDR3 sequences, over 25% of which are singletons. Sorted naive CD8 T cells, about 20,000 to 1,100,000, were sequenced from 10%, 30% or 50% RNA. This clonotype was seen ten or more times. As yet, its antigen is unknown. Study conclusions and caveats: The share of molecules held by clones above 20 RNA copies was over 99% in effector cells and under 1% in naive cells. Identical TCR molecules can share a barcode, and this sharing could underestimate highly expanded clone sizes.

Germline V lookup: CDR1 SGHTA, CDR2 FQGNSA. The V segment lost 1 base and the J segment 0 bases; nucleotides outside the gene matches: 9. CDR3 length equals 18 residues. This TCR came from a human donor in good health. Some libraries in this study had Jurkat cell RNA spiked in. The chain employs TRBV7-2 and TRBJ1-3; 7 nucleotides align to TRBD1. Sample: naive CD8+ T cells from blood, with Jurkat cell RNA spiked in. This sample's subset: FACS-sorted CD8+CD4-CCR7+CD45RA+ naive T cells. This CDR3 reads CASSLVPNDRVSGNTIYF. As DNA, the CDR3 is TGTGCCAGCAGCTTAGTTCCCAACGACAGGGTCTCTGGAAACACCATATATTTT.